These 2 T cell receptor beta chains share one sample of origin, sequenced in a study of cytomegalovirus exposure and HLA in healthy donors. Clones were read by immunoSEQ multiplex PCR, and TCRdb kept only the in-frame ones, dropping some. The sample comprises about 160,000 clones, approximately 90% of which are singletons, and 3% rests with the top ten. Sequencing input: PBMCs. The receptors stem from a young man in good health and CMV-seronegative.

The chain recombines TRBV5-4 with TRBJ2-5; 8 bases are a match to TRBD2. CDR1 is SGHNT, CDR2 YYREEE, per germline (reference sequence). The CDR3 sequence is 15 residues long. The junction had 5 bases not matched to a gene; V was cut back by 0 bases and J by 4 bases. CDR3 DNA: TGTGCCAGCAGCTTGGCGGGGGGGCCTAGAGAGACCCAGTACTTC. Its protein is CASSLAGGPRETQYF.

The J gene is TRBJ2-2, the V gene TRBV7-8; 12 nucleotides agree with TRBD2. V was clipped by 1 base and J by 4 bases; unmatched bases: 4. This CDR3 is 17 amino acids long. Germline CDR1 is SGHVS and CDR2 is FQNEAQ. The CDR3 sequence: CASSLDLAGGLTGELFF. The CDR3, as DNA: TGTGCCAGCAGCTTAGACCTAGCGGGAGGGCTCACCGGGGAGCTGTTTTTT.